This TCR beta chain was found in a study of regulatory T cells in long-lasting Graves disease. This clonotype was observed many times. Time point denoted: newly diagnosed GD, antithyroid drugs for less than 3 months. Construction of the TCR library relied on RNA isolated from PBMCs. This CDR3 is built from 16 residues. Germline V gives CDR1 SGHTA, CDR2 FQGNSA. V lost 5 bases, J lost 5 bases, and 11 bases stayed unmatched. Building the TCR beta libraries relied on iRepertoire HTBI primers, and CDR3 regions underwent Arm-PCR. TCRdb analysed the multiplex PCR reads with MiXCR anew, one entry per CDR3 protein. The repertoire holds around 470,000 distinct CDR3 sequences, with approximately 15% as singletons. A further study also used this sample, focusing on T cells in Graves' hyperthyroidism and ophthalmopathy.

Sequencing was performed on peripheral blood mononuclear cells (PBMCs), taken at new diagnosis, from a patient treated with antithyroid drugs. This TCR was recovered from a woman between 45 and 65 years old with Graves disease. The gene calls are TRBV7-2 and TRBJ2-5; TRBD2 matches at 10 bases. CDR3 sequence reads: CASSGHGLAGVETQYF. The CDR3 nucleotides are TGTGCCAGCAGCGGCCACGGGCTAGCGGGAGTGGAGACCCAGTACTTC.